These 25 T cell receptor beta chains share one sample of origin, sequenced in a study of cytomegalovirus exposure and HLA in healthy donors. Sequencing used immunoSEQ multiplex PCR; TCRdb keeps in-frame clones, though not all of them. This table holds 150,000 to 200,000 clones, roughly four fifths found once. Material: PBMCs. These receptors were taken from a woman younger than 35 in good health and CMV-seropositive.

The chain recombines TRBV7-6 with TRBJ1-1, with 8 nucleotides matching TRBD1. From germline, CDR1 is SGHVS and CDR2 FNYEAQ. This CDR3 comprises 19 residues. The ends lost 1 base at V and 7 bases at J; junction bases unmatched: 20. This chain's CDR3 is CASSLGYPWEDRANSEAFF. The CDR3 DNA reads TGTGCCAGCAGCTTAGGGTACCCTTGGGAGGACAGGGCCAATAGTGAAGCTTTCTTT.

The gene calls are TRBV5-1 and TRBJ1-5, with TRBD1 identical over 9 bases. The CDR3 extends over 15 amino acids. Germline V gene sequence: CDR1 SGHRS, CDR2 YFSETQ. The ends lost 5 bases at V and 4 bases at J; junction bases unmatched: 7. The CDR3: CASRLTGTGNQPQHF. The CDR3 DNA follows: TGCGCCAGCAGACTTACCGGGACAGGGAATCAGCCCCAGCATTTT. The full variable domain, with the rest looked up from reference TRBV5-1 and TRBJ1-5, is KAGVTQTPRYLIKTRGQQVTLSCSPISGHRSVSWYQQTPGQGLQFLFEYFSETQRNKGNFPGRFSGRQFSNSRSEMNVSTLELGDSALYLCASRLTGTGNQPQHFGDGTRLSIL.

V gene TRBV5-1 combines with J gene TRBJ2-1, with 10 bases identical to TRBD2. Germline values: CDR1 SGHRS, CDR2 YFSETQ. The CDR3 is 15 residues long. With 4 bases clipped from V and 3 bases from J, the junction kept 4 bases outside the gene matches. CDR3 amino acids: CASSATSGDYNEQFF. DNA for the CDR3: TGCGCCAGCAGCGCTACTAGCGGGGACTACAATGAGCAGTTCTTC.

The CDR3 spells CASSLAGQGAYEQFF. The CDR3, as DNA: TGTGCCAGCAGCTTAGCGGGACAGGGGGCCTATGAGCAGTTCTTC. The V gene is TRBV7-2, the J gene TRBJ2-1; TRBD1 matches at 12 bases. The CDR3 length is 15 residues. Germline V gene sequence: CDR1 SGHTA, CDR2 FQGNSA. With 0 bases clipped from V and 8 bases from J, the junction kept 2 bases outside the gene matches.

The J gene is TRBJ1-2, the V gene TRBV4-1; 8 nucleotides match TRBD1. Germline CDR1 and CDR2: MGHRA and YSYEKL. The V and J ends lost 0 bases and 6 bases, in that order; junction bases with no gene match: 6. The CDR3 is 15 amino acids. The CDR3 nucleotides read TGCGCCAGCAGCCAAGATCGGCAGGGGGCTAATGGCTACACCTTC. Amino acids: CASSQDRQGANGYTF.

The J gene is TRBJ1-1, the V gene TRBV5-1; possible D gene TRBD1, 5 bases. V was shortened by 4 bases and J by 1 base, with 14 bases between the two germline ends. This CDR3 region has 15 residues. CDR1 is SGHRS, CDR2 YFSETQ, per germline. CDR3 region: CASSGGVSKNTEAFF. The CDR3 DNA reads TGCGCCAGCAGCGGGGGGGTGAGTAAGAACACTGAAGCTTTCTTT.

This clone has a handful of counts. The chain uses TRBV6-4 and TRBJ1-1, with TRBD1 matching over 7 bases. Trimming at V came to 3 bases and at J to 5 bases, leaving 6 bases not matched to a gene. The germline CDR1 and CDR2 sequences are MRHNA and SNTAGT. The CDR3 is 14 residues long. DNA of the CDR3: TGTGCCAGCAGTGAAAAGGGGGCAACGACTGAAGCTTTCTTT. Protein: CASSEKGATTEAFF.

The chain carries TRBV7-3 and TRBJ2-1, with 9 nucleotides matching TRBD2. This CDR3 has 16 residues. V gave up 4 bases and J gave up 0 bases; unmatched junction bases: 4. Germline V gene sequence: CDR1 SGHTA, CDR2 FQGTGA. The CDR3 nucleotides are TGTGCCAGCAGCTCCTCAGCGGGGGGCTCCTACAATGAGCAGTTCTTC. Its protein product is CASSSSAGGSYNEQFF.

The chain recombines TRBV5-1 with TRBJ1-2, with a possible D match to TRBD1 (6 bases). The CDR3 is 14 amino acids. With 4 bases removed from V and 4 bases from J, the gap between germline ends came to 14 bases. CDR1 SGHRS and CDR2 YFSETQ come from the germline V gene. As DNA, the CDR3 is TGCGCCAGCAGCCTAGACAGGTACCCCTATGGCTACACCTTC. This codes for CASSLDRYPYGYTF.

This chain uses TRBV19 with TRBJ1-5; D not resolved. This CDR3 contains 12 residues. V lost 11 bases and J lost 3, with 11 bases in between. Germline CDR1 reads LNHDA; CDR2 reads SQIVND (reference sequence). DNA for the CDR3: TGTGCCGAGGAAGTGAACAATCAGCCCCAGCATTTT. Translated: CAEEVNNQPQHF. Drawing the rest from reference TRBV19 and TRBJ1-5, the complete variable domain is DGGITQSPKYLFRKEGQNVTLSCEQNLNHDAMYWYRQDPGQGLRLIYYSQIVNDFQKGDIAEGYSVSREKKESFPLTVTSAQKNPTAFYLCAEEVNNQPQHFGDGTRLSIL.

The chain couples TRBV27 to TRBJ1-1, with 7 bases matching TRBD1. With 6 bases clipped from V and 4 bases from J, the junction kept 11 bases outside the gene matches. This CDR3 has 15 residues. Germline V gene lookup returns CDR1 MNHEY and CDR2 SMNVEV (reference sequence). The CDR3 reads CASSAWRGLATEAFF. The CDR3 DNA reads TGTGCCAGCAGCGCGTGGAGGGGGCTGGCCACTGAAGCTTTCTTT.

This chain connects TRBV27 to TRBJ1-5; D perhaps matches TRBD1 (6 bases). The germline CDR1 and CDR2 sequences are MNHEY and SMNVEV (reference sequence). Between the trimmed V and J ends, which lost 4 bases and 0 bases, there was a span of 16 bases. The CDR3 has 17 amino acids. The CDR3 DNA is TGTGCCAGCAGTTCGAATACAGGGATTTATAGCAATCAGCCCCAGCATTTT. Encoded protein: CASSSNTGIYSNQPQHF.

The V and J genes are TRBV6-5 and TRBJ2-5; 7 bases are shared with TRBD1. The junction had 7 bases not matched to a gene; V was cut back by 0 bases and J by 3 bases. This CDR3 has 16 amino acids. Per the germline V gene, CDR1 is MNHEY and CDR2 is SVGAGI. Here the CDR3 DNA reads TGTGCCAGCAGTTACTCATTGTCAGGGGGAGAAGAGACCCAGTACTTC. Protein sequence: CASSYSLSGGEETQYF.

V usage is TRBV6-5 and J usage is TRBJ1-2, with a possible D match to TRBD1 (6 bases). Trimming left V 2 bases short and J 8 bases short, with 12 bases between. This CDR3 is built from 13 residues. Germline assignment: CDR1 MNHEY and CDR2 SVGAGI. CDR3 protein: CASSYARGRGYTF. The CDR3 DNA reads TGTGCCAGCAGTTACGCCAGGGGTAGGGGCTACACCTTC.

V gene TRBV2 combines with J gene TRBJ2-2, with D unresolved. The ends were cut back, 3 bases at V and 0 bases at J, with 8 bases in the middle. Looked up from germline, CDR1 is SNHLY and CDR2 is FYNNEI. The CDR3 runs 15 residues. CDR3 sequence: CASSEELANTGELFF. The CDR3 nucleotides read TGTGCCAGCAGTGAGGAGCTAGCGAACACCGGGGAGCTGTTTTTT.

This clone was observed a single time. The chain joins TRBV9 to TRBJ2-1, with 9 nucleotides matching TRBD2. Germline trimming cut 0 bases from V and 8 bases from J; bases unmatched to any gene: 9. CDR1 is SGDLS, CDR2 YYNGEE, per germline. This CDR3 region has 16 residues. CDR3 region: CASSVVVRGGPDEQFF. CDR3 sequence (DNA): TGTGCCAGCAGCGTAGTAGTGCGGGGGGGCCCGGATGAGCAGTTCTTC.

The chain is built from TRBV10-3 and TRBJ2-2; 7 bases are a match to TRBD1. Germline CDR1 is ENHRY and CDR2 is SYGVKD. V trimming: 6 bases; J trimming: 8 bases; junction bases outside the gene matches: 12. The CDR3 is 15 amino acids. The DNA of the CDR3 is TGTGCCATCAGGGCCGGGACAGCGACCTGGGGGGAGCTGTTTTTT. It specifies CAIRAGTATWGELFF.

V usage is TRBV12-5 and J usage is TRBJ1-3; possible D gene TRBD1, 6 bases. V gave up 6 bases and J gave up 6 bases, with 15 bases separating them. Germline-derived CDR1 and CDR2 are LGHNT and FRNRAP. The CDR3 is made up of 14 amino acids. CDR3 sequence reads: CASGGTSGLNTIYF. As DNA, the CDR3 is TGTGCTAGTGGGGGGACATCGGGGCTAAACACCATATATTTT.

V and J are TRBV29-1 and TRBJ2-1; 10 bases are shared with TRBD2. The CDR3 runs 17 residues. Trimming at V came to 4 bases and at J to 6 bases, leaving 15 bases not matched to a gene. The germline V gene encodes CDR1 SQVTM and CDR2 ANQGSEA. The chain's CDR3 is CSVVGDIAGGDTNEQFF. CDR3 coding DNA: TGCAGCGTTGTAGGTGATATAGCGGGGGGTGACACCAATGAGCAGTTCTTC.

CDR3 residues: CASSEDEPGGNQPQHF. CDR3 DNA: TGTGCCAGCAGTGAGGACGAACCGGGGGGCAATCAGCCCCAGCATTTT. The chain recombines TRBV6-1 with TRBJ1-5, with D possibly being TRBD1 (5 bases). With 3 bases removed from V and 2 bases from J, the gap between germline ends came to 14 bases. The germline CDR1 and CDR2 sequences are MNHNS and SASEGT. This CDR3 is built from 16 residues.

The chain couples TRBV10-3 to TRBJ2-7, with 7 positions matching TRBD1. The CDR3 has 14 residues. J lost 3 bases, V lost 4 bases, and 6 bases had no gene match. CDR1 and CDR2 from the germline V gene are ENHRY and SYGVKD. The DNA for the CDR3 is TGTGCCATCAGTGGCTCTGACAGGGTCTACGAGCAGTACTTC. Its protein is CAISGSDRVYEQYF.

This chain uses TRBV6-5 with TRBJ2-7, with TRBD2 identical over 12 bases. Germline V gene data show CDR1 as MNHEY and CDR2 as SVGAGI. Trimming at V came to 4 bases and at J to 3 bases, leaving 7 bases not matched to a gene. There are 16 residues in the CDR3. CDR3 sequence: CASSSGTSGSNYEQYF. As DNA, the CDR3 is TGTGCCAGCAGTTCCGGGACTAGCGGGTCAAACTACGAGCAGTACTTC.

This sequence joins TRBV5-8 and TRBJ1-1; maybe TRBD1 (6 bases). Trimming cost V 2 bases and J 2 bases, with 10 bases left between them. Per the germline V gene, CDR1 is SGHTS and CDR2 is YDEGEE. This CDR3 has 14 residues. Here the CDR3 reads CASSLYRANTEAFF. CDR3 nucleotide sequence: TGTGCCAGCAGCTTATACAGGGCCAACACTGAAGCTTTCTTT.

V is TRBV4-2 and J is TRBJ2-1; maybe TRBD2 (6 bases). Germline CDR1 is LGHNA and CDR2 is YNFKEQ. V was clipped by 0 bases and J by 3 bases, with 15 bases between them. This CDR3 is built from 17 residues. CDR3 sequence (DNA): TGTGCCAGCAGCCAAGATCCGCGGGGAACGTACTACAATGAGCAGTTCTTC. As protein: CASSQDPRGTYYNEQFF.

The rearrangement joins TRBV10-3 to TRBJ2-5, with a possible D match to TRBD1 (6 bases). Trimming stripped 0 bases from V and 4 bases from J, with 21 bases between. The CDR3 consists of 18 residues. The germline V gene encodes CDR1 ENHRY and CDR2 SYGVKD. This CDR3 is CAISESPIEQGRSETQYF. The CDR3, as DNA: TGTGCCATCAGTGAGTCCCCAATTGAACAGGGTCGGTCAGAGACCCAGTACTTC.